The 26 T cell receptor beta chains presented below share a single source sample, sequenced in a study of T cells in Graves' hyperthyroidism and ophthalmopathy. There were TCR beta CDR3 regions amplified from RNA transcripts. Carried out on the TCR CDR3, a first-round RT-PCR used the HTBI primer set. TCRdb re-called the multiplex PCR reads with MiXCR, one entry per CDR3 protein. The data contain approximately 560,000 distinct CDR3 sequences, 40% to 55% of them seen just once; the ten biggest clones take up roughly 8.2%. Sequenced input: peripheral blood or thyroid tissue (not recorded which). The origin of the receptors is a young woman with Graves' hyperthyroidism.

About this clonotype: An end of the junction differs from the germline gene, which may be a read error. V and J are TRBV7-8 and TRBJ1-2; D is ambiguous. The germline gives CDR1 SGHVS, CDR2 FQNEAQ. The CDR3 is 15 amino acids. CDR3 in DNA: TGTGGCAGCAACCTGTCTGGGCATGCTAACTATGGCTACACCTTC. Translation: CGSNLSGHANYGYTF.

This clonotype was detected only a few times. The rearrangement uses TRBV6-5 and TRBJ1-1; no reliable D call. CDR1 and CDR2 from the germline V gene are MNHEY and SVGAGI. V lost 7 bases to trimming and J lost 4 bases, with 16 bases between them. The CDR3 totals 14 residues. The CDR3 DNA reads TGTGCCAGCAAGCTAAAGGGTGTAGGCACTGAAGCTTTCTTT. Translation gives CASKLKGVGTEAFF.

The table lists this clonotype with many counts. V gene TRBV15 combines with J gene TRBJ2-2; the D gene is possibly TRBD2 (5 bases). The CDR3 is made up of 12 amino acids. CDR1 is LNHNV, CDR2 YYDKDF, per germline (reference sequence). V was clipped by 8 bases and J by 4 bases, with 8 bases between them. CDR3 DNA: TGTGCCACCCTCAGCGGCACCGGGGAGCTGTTTTTT. Its translation: CATLSGTGELFF.

This clonotype appeared a few times. The V call is TRBV14, the J call TRBJ1-2; the match to TRBD1 covers 8 bases. V trimming: 6 bases; J trimming: 6 bases; junction bases outside the gene matches: 9. The CDR3 is made up of 14 amino acids. CDR1 and CDR2 (germline): SGHDN, FVKESK. The CDR3 DNA sequence: TGTGCCAGCAGATACGACAGGGGATGGGATGGCTACACCTTC. Translated, it gives CASRYDRGWDGYTF.

This clonotype was detected only a few times. The rearrangement joins TRBV5-1 to TRBJ1-4; no clear D. V lost 1 base and J lost 0, with 7 bases in between. Germline assignment: CDR1 SGHRS and CDR2 YFSETQ. The CDR3 extends over 15 amino acids. In DNA form, the CDR3 reads TGCGCCAGCAGCTTGTCATCTACAACTAATGAAAAACTGTTTTTT. It codes for CASSLSSTTNEKLFF.

V is TRBV10-3 and J is TRBJ1-2; no clear D. Germline assignment: CDR1 ENHRY and CDR2 SYGVKD. CDR3 length: 13 residues. V lost 7 bases and J 11 bases, leaving 20 bases between the germline ends. The CDR3, as DNA: TGTGCCATCAAGCCCAGTCTCCCCGGCGGGTACACCTTC. Translated: CAIKPSLPGGYTF.

This clonotype was observed a few times. This chain connects TRBV11-2 to TRBJ1-2, with a possible D match to TRBD1 (6 bases). CDR1 is SGHAT and CDR2 is FQNNGV in the germline V gene. The CDR3 consists of 13 residues. Trimming pared 5 bases from V and 6 bases from J, leaving 13 bases between. The CDR3 coding sequence is TGTGCCAGCAGCCACACAGGGTGGGATGGCTACACCTTC. This sequence encodes CASSHTGWDGYTF. The complete variable domain, with remaining parts taken from reference TRBV11-2 and TRBJ1-2, reads EAGVAQSPRYKIIEKRQSVAFWCNPISGHATLYWYQQILGQGPKLLIQFQNNGVVDDSQLPKDRFSAERLKGVDSTLKIQPAKLEDSAVYLCASSHTGWDGYTFGSGTRLTVV.

The chain couples TRBV9 to TRBJ2-5; D not resolved. With 4 bases removed from V and 9 bases from J, the gap between germline ends came to 28 bases. The germline CDR1 and CDR2 sequences are SGDLS and YYNGEE. The CDR3 is made up of 17 amino acids. CDR3 residues: CASSPLRLWARRSAQYF. CDR3 DNA sequence: TGTGCCAGCAGCCCCCTGAGGTTGTGGGCCCGGAGATCGGCCCAGTACTTC.

The chain recombines TRBV2 with TRBJ2-5, with 7 bases aligning to TRBD1. With 5 bases clipped from V and 0 bases from J, the junction kept 9 bases outside the gene matches. The length of the CDR3 is 16 residues. The germline V gene has CDR1 SNHLY and CDR2 FYNNEI. The chain's CDR3 is CASSYSIRGNQETQYF. The CDR3 coding sequence is TGTGCCAGCAGTTACTCGATCAGGGGGAACCAAGAGACCCAGTACTTC.

The V and J genes are TRBV25-1 and TRBJ1-2, with 8 bases matching TRBD1. With 1 base clipped from V and 7 bases from J, the junction kept 5 bases outside the gene matches. CDR3 size: 14 residues. CDR1 is MGHDK and CDR2 is SYGVNS in the germline V gene. The CDR3 DNA is TGTGCCAGCAGTGAATGGCAGGGGGCCGGTGGCTACACCTTC. Translation gives CASSEWQGAGGYTF.

This rearrangement joins TRBV29-1 to TRBJ1-1, with 8 bases fitting TRBD1. The CDR3 runs to 11 residues. With V trimmed by 8 bases and J by 11 bases, 10 bases remained unmatched. Per germline, CDR1 SQVTM and CDR2 ANQGSEA. CDR3 sequence: CSILTGDGAFF. The DNA for the CDR3 is TGCAGCATCCTGACAGGGGATGGGGCTTTCTTT.

This clonotype was counted between two and nine times. The chain employs TRBV11-3 and TRBJ2-5, with TRBD1 as a possible D gene (5 bases). The V gene lost 5 bases and the J gene lost 2 bases, with 15 bases spanning the gap. The CDR3 is made up of 15 amino acids. Per germline, CDR1 SGHNT and CDR2 YENEEA. CDR3 sequence: CASSKRPGSQETQYF. The CDR3 nucleotides read TGTGCCAGCAGCAAAAGACCAGGGTCTCAAGAGACCCAGTACTTC.

The chain combines TRBV29-1 with TRBJ2-3; 7 nucleotides match TRBD2. Germline values: CDR1 SQVTM, CDR2 ANQGSEA. The V gene end was trimmed by 7 bases and the J gene end by 1 base; junction bases not matched to a gene: 11. The CDR3 contains 15 residues. The chain's CDR3 is CSAAARESGTDTQYF. As DNA, the CDR3 is TGCAGCGCGGCGGCGCGGGAGTCTGGCACAGATACGCAGTATTTT.

The chain has TRBV15 and TRBJ1-2; TRBD1 agrees at 8 bases. Trimming at V came to 8 bases and at J to 8 bases, leaving 4 bases not matched to a gene. The CDR3 has 11 amino acids. Per germline, CDR1 LNHNV and CDR2 YYDKDF (reference sequence). CDR3 sequence (DNA): TGTGCCACCGAAGGACAGGGAGGCTACACCTTC. This encodes CATEGQGGYTF.

At least ten counts were recorded for this clonotype. The rearrangement uses TRBV7-8 and TRBJ1-3, with D maybe TRBD1 (6 bases). CDR3 size: 14 residues. Germline V gene lookup returns CDR1 SGHVS and CDR2 FQNEAQ. Trimming removed 3 bases at V and 5 bases at J, with 11 bases between. The CDR3 nucleotides read TGTGCCAGCAGCTTCGAGGACAGTCGAAACACCATATATTTT. Translated: CASSFEDSRNTIYF.

For this clonotype: A much larger clone sits a single nucleotide away, making a read error possible. The chain is built from TRBV6-5 and TRBJ2-5; D not resolved. CDR1 and CDR2 from the germline V gene are MNHEY and SVGAGI. The CDR3 sequence is 14 residues long. As DNA, the CDR3 is TGTGCCATCAGTTACTCGACTGTTGGGGAGACCCAGTACTTC. This encodes CAISYSTVGETQYF.

This clonotype is a singleton in its sample. In DNA form, the CDR3 reads TGTGCCAGCAGCCAAGTACAGGGGGCTCAGCCCCAGTACTTC. This translates into CASSQVQGAQPQYF. The chain combines TRBV5-4 with TRBJ2-5, with 9 positions matching TRBD1. This CDR3 is 14 amino acids long. V was clipped by 4 bases and J by 9 bases; unmatched bases: 10. Germline V CDR1 and CDR2: SGHNT, YYREEE (reference sequence).

The gene calls are TRBV2 and TRBJ1-2, with a weak D call TRBD1 (5 bases). CDR3 length: 14 amino acids. Per the germline V gene, CDR1 is SNHLY and CDR2 is FYNNEI. V was trimmed by 11 bases and J by 5 bases, leaving 21 bases between them. The DNA of the CDR3 is TGTGCCGGGGAGACCGGGACGGGAGAATATGGCTACACCTTC. Protein product: CAGETGTGEYGYTF.

This clonotype has a count of ten or more. The genes are TRBV6-5 and TRBJ1-2; 12 bases align to TRBD1. From germline, CDR1 is MNHEY and CDR2 SVGAGI. After removal of 7 bases from V and 7 bases from J, the junction contained 7 bases not matched to a gene. This CDR3 comprises 14 residues. CDR3 loop: CASNEWDRGLGYTF. The CDR3 DNA follows: TGTGCCAGCAACGAATGGGACAGGGGGCTTGGCTACACCTTC.

This clonotype was seen a few times. The V call is TRBV6-6, the J call TRBJ1-5; tentative D call: TRBD1 (6 bases). Germline V gene data show CDR1 as MNHNY and CDR2 as SVGAGI (reference sequence). The CDR3 is 15 residues long. V shed 1 base and J shed 1 base, with 8 bases lying between them. The chain's CDR3 is CASSYLDRSNQPQHF. CDR3 bases: TGTGCCAGCAGTTACTTGGACAGAAGCAATCAGCCCCAGCATTTT.

The chain is built from TRBV24-1 and TRBJ1-2, with TRBD1 as a possible D gene (5 bases). This CDR3 region has 16 residues. Trimming pared 3 bases from V and 0 bases from J, leaving 13 bases between. CDR1 and CDR2 (germline): KGHDR, SFDVKD. The CDR3 is CATSDGHSLANYGYTF. For the CDR3, the DNA is TGTGCCACCAGTGATGGACACTCCTTAGCTAACTATGGCTACACCTTC.

This chain uses TRBV19 with TRBJ1-2, with D possibly being TRBD1 (6 bases). CDR3 size: 15 residues. From germline, CDR1 is LNHDA and CDR2 SQIVND (reference sequence). Trimming took 3 bases from V and 4 from J, leaving 15 bases between them. As DNA, the CDR3 is TGTGCCAGTAGTATCACGGCGGGGGGCGCCTATGGCTACACCTTC. This gives the protein CASSITAGGAYGYTF.

This clonotype has a handful of counts. This chain uses TRBV10-3 with TRBJ1-3, with a possible D match to TRBD1 (5 bases). The CDR3 is made up of 16 amino acids. V gave up 6 bases and J gave up 4 bases, with 19 bases separating them. Germline V lookup: CDR1 ENHRY, CDR2 SYGVKD. CDR3 sequence reads: CAISAFQGSTGNTIYF. The CDR3 DNA is TGTGCCATCAGCGCCTTCCAGGGTTCTACCGGAAACACCATATATTTT.

The rearrangement links TRBV7-2 to TRBJ2-3, with TRBD2 identical over 10 bases. From germline, CDR1 is SGHTA and CDR2 FQGNSA. This CDR3 comprises 15 residues. The V and J ends lost 6 bases and 4 bases, in that order; junction bases with no gene match: 7. CDR3: CASRSGRAISDTQYF. The CDR3 nucleotides read TGTGCCAGCAGAAGCGGGAGGGCCATCTCAGATACGCAGTATTTT.

CDR3 sequence: CASRRQQGENTEAFF. As DNA, the CDR3 is TGTGCCAGCAGACGACAACAGGGGGAAAACACTGAAGCTTTCTTT. The V gene is TRBV12-3 or TRBV12-4, the J gene TRBJ1-1, with 8 bases identical to TRBD1. The CDR3 has 15 residues. The V segment lost 6 bases and the J segment 2 bases; nucleotides outside the gene matches: 8.

This clonotype was seen a handful of times. The chain has TRBV19 and TRBJ2-5, with D perhaps TRBD2 (5 bases). Trimming shortened V by 5 bases and J by 5 bases, and 18 bases separated the two germline ends. CDR1 and CDR2 from the germline V gene are LNHDA and SQIVND (reference sequence). The CDR3 has 15 residues. Written as DNA, the CDR3 is TGTGCCAGTAGTCCTCTCGGAGCGGACGGGGAGACCCAGTACTTC. Protein sequence: CASSPLGADGETQYF.